The 9 T cell receptor beta chains listed next were all sequenced from one sample in a study of STAT5B mutations in CD4+ large granular lymphocyte leukemia. Clones were sequenced by immunoSEQ multiplex PCR, and TCRdb holds only the in-frame ones, with some missing. Among 20,000 or so clones listed, around 85% were seen once. The sequenced sample was CD4+ T cells from blood buffy coats. All receptors come from a human donor in good health.

The rearrangement uses TRBV10-3 and TRBJ2-1, with D possibly being TRBD1 or TRBD2 (5 bases each). This CDR3 region has 14 residues. The germline gives CDR1 ENHRY, CDR2 SYGVKD. Between the trimmed V and J ends, which lost 5 bases and 4 bases, there was a span of 12 bases. The CDR3 region is CAISSGTVYNEQFF. DNA of the CDR3: TGTGCCATCAGTTCCGGGACGGTATACAATGAGCAGTTCTTC.

The rearrangement uses TRBV9 and TRBJ2-3, with TRBD2 matching 10 bases. V trimming: 3 bases; J trimming: 1 base; junction bases outside the gene matches: 2. This CDR3 spans 15 amino acids. CDR1 SGDLS and CDR2 YYNGEE come from the germline V gene. This CDR3 is CASSASGSRTDTQYF. In DNA, the CDR3 is TGTGCCAGCAGCGCTAGCGGGAGTCGCACAGATACGCAGTATTTT.

This rearrangement joins TRBV27 to TRBJ1-5; no firm D call. The V gene's germline CDR1 is MNHEY and CDR2 SMNVEV (reference sequence). V lost 6 bases, J lost 2 bases, and 11 bases lay in between. CDR3 length: 14 amino acids. The chain's CDR3 is CASRPFGGNQPQHF. The DNA for the CDR3 is TGTGCCAGCAGACCCTTCGGGGGCAATCAGCCCCAGCATTTT.

The chain recombines TRBV14 with TRBJ1-3, with 7 nucleotides matching TRBD1. Germline V lookup: CDR1 SGHDN, CDR2 FVKESK. The CDR3 spans 15 residues. V lost 4 bases, J lost 7 bases, and 10 bases stayed unmatched. CDR3 sequence reads: CASSLTTGRPNTIYF. The CDR3 region has the DNA TGTGCCAGCAGCCTGACGACAGGGAGACCGAACACCATATATTTT. Full variable domain (rest looked up from reference TRBV14 and TRBJ1-3): EAGVTQFPSHSVIEKGQTVTLRCDPISGHDNLYWYRRVMGKEIKFLLHFVKESKQDESGMPNNRFLAERTGGTYSTLKVQPAELEDSGVYFCASSLTTGRPNTIYFGEGSWLTVV.

V usage is TRBV7-6 and J usage is TRBJ2-3; tentative D call: TRBD1 (7 bases). The CDR3 has 12 residues. Trimming took off 4 bases at V and 6 bases at J, with 8 bases between the two ends. The germline CDR1 and CDR2 sequences are SGHVS and FNYEAQ. CDR3 residues: CASSSGGDTQYF. CDR3 DNA sequence: TGTGCCAGCAGCTCAGGGGGGGATACGCAGTATTTT.

The gene calls are TRBV7-7 and TRBJ2-5; a weak D match, TRBD1 (6 bases). The CDR3 has 17 amino acids. Germline V lookup: CDR1 SSHAT, CDR2 FNYEAQ (reference sequence). The V end was cut by 5 bases, the J end by 2 bases, with 21 bases between. The CDR3 here is CASSPTPRPGQQETQYF. In nucleotides, the CDR3 is TGTGCCAGCAGCCCCACCCCCCGGCCCGGACAGCAAGAGACCCAGTACTTC.

This chain links TRBV5-1 with TRBJ2-5, with TRBD2 identical over 13 bases. The J call may be wrong; the DNA end is better matched by TRBJ2-7. CDR3 length: 16 amino acids. Per the germline V gene, CDR1 is SGHRS and CDR2 is YFSETQ. The CDR3 DNA is TGCGCCAGCAGCTTAGGGACTAGCGGGATCTCCTACGAGCAGTACTTC. The encoded protein is CASSLGTSGISYEQYF.

The sample holds a few counts of this clone. The chain joins TRBV29-1 to TRBJ1-2; weak D call: TRBD1 (5 bases). CDR1 SQVTM and CDR2 ANQGSEA come from the germline V gene. V shed 4 bases and J shed 0 bases, with 9 bases lying between them. The CDR3 is 13 residues long. The CDR3 DNA sequence: TGCAGCGTTGCCCAGGGTACTAACTATGGCTACACCTTC. As protein: CSVAQGTNYGYTF. Complete variable domain (other parts from reference TRBV29-1 and TRBJ1-2): SAVISQKPSRDICQRGTSLTIQCQVDSQVTMMFWYRQQPGQSLTLIATANQGSEATYESGFVIDKFPISRPNLTFSTLTVSNMSPEDSSIYLCSVAQGTNYGYTFGSGTRLTVV.

The rearrangement joins TRBV15 to TRBJ2-3; no firm D call. The CDR3 is 12 residues long. The germline gives CDR1 LNHNV, CDR2 YYDKDF (reference sequence). V lost 1 base and J 6 bases, leaving 5 bases between the germline ends. The CDR3 bases are TGTGCCACCAGCAGAGTGGGGGATACGCAGTATTTT. It codes for CATSRVGDTQYF.